This T cell receptor (beta chain) originates from a study of blood T cells in healthy people across ages. The draw of peripheral blood yielded around 10 milliliters from each donor. Per sample, no less than 5.5 micrograms of total RNA were extracted. The germline V gene encodes CDR1 MNHEY and CDR2 SVGAGI. Trimming removed 5 bases from V and 7 bases from J, with 12 bases in between. There are 13 residues in the CDR3. The authors ran a second PCR of 7 to 11 cycles using a sample-barcoded 5' primer and a J-beta primer mix. Every cDNA molecule carried a tag from a template-switch adaptor bearing 12 random nucleotides. TCRdb called the 5' RACE reads again in MiXCR, with one record for every CDR3 protein. The table includes approximately 800,000 distinct CDR3 sequences, roughly 50% detected once.

The TCR sequence derives from a man aged 25 to 40 in good health. The source material was blood. The chain is built from TRBV6-5 and TRBJ1-5, with D perhaps matching TRBD1 (5 bases). In DNA, the CDR3 is TGTGCCAGCAGTCCTCAGGGTTTGCAGCCCCAGCATTTT. Translated, it gives CASSPQGLQPQHF.